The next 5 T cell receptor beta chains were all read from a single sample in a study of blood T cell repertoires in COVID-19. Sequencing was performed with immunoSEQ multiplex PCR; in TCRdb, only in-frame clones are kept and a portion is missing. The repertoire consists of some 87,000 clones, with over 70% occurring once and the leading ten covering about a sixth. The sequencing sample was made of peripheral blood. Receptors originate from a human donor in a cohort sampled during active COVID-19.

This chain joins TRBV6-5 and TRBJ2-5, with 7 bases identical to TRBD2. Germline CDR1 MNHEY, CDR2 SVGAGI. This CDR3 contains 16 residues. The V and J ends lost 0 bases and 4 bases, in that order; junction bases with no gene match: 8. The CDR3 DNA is TGTGCCAGCAGTTACTCGAGTGGGAGGGCAGGAGAGACCCAGTACTTC. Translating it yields CASSYSSGRAGETQYF.

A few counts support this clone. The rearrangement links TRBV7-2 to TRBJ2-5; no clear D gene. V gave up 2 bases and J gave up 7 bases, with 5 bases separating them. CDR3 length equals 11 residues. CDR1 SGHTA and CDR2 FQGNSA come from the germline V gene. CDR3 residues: CASSLPGTQYF. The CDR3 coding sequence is TGTGCCAGCAGCTTACCCGGGACCCAGTACTTC.

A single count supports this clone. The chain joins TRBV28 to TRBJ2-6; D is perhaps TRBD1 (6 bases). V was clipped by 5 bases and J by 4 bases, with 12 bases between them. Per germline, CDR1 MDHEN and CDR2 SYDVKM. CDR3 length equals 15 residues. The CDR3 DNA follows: TGTGCCAGCAGTCCTACAGGGCCCGGGGCCAACGTCCTGACTTTC. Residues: CASSPTGPGANVLTF. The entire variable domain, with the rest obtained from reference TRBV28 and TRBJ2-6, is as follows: DVKVTQSSRYLVKRTGEKVFLECVQDMDHENMFWYRQDPGLGLRLIYFSYDVKMKEKGDIPEGYSVSREKKERFSLILESASTNQTSMYLCASSPTGPGANVLTFGAGSRLTVL.

This CDR3 reads CSASEVTDEQFF. DNA of the CDR3: TGCAGTGCTAGTGAGGTCACGGATGAGCAGTTCTTC. This chain connects TRBV20-1 to TRBJ2-1, with D uncertain. V was trimmed by 3 bases and J by 8 bases, leaving 11 bases between them. Germline V gene sequence: CDR1 DFQATT, CDR2 SNEGSKA (reference sequence). This CDR3 region has 12 residues.

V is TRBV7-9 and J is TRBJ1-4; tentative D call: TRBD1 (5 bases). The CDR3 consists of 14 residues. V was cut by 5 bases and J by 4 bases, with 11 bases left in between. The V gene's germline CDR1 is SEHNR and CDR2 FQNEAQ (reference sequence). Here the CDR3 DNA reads TGTGCCAGCAGCCTGCGACAGATTAATGAAAAACTGTTTTTT. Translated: CASSLRQINEKLFF. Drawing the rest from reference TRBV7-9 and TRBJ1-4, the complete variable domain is DTGVSQNPRHKITKRGQNVTFRCDPISEHNRLYWYRQTLGQGPEFLTYFQNEAQLEKSRLLSDRFSAERPKGSFSTLEIQRTEQGDSAMYLCASSLRQINEKLFFGSGTQLSVL.